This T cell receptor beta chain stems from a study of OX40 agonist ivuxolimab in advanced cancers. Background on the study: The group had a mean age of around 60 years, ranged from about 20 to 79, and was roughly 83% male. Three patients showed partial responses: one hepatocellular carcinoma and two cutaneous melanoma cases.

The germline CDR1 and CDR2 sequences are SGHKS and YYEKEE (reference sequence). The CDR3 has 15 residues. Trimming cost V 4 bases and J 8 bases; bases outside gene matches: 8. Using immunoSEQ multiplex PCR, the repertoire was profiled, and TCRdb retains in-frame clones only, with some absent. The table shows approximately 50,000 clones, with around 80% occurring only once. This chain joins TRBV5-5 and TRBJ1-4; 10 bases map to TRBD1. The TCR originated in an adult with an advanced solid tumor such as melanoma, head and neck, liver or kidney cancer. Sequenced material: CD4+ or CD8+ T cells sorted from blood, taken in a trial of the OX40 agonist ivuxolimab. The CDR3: CASSLDRGRSEKLFF. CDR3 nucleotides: TGTGCCAGCAGCCTTGACAGGGGGCGTTCCGAAAAACTGTTTTTT.